Listed below are T cell receptor beta chains from one sample, sequenced in a study of control samples from healthy donors and cancer patients. TCRdb's copy holds only in-frame clones and misses some; the assay was immunoSEQ multiplex PCR. The sample has fewer than 90,000 clones, roughly 84% seen once. The specimen was blood. These receptors originate from a man in his forties or fifties in good health. Each CDR3 is given with its conserved first and last residue. The D gene is left open where the match is weak. The size of a clone is reported for some rows only, either as once, few or many, or as a class for expanded clones.

clone size	V gene	D gene	J gene	CDR3 DNA	CDR3 protein
once	TRBV20-1	TRBD1	TRBJ1-5	TGCAGTGCTAGTCAGACAGGGGGCGGGCAGCCCCAGCATTTT	CSASQTGGGQPQHF
NA	TRBV27	NA	TRBJ2-2	TGTGCCAGCAGTTTAAGGGTTGCCGGGGAGCTGTTTTTT	CASSLRVAGELFF
once	TRBV7-2	NA	TRBJ2-5	TGTGCCAGCAGCTTAAGGGGGCGGGAGTGGGAGACCCAGTACTTC	CASSLRGREWETQYF
NA	TRBV3-1/TRBV3-2	TRBD1	TRBJ2-5	TGTGCCAGCAGCCAGGGGACAGTCCGGGCTCACTTC	CASSQGTVRAHF
NA	TRBV5-4	TRBD1	TRBJ2-7	TGTGCCAGCAGCTTCGGACAGGGGTCCCCTTACGAGCAGTACTTC	CASSFGQGSPYEQYF
NA	TRBV2	NA	TRBJ2-4	TGTGCCAGCAGTGTCTCCGGACTCCTAAAAAACATTCAGTACTTC	CASSVSGLLKNIQYF
NA	TRBV2	NA	TRBJ2-5	TGTGCCATAGGAGGGGTAGGAGAGACCCAGTACTTC	CAIGGVGETQYF
NA	TRBV15	TRBD2	TRBJ2-3	TGTGCCACCAGTTTAGCGGGAGGGCCTACAGATACGCAGTATTTT	CATSLAGGPTDTQYF
NA	TRBV6-5	NA	TRBJ1-5	TGTGCCAGCAGGTTGGTGTCTCGGAATCAGCCCCAGCATTTT	CASRLVSRNQPQHF
NA	TRBV5-4	TRBD2	TRBJ2-3	TGTGCCAGCTTGGCAACTAGCGGGCTGAGCACAGATACGCAGTATTTT	CASLATSGLSTDTQYF
NA	TRBV28	TRBD1	TRBJ1-5	TGTGCCAGCAGTTTAATTGACAGGGATCATCAGCCCCAGCATTTT	CASSLIDRDHQPQHF
NA	TRBV30	TRBD2	TRBJ2-3	TGTGCCTGGAGTTATAATCTAGCGGGAGGGCGAGATACGCAGTATTTT	CAWSYNLAGGRDTQYF
NA	TRBV7-3	NA	TRBJ2-6	TGTGCCAGCAGCACGGACCTATCTGGGGCCAACGTCCTGACTTTC	CASSTDLSGANVLTF
once	TRBV5-1	NA	TRBJ2-5	TGCGCCAGCAGCTTGGGTTGGACAACCGGCGGGACCCAGTACTTC	CASSLGWTTGGTQYF
NA	TRBV7-2	NA	TRBJ2-7	TGTGCCAGCAGCCCCACACCCCTAAGCACCTACGAGCAGTACTTC	CASSPTPLSTYEQYF
NA	TRBV18	TRBD1	TRBJ2-1	TGTGCCAGCTCACGGATACAGGGGATTCGGGATGAGCAGTTCTTC	CASSRIQGIRDEQFF
NA	TRBV27	NA	TRBJ1-2	TGTGCCAGCAGTTCCCGTAGCTATGGCTACACCTTC	CASSSRSYGYTF
NA	TRBV2	NA	TRBJ1-4	TGTGCCAGCAGTGAAGGGGGGTTTAATGAAAAACTGTTTTTT	CASSEGGFNEKLFF